A selection of T cell receptor beta chains follows, all from one sample in a study of blood T cell repertoires in COVID-19. Libraries were prepared by immunoSEQ multiplex PCR; TCRdb keeps only in-frame clonotypes and omits some of them. The sample contains 200,000 to 250,000 clones, 80% to 90% of which appear only once. Sequenced material: peripheral blood. Receptors were obtained from a woman at least 80 years old with COVID-19, enrolled during active disease. The CDR3 runs from the conserved cysteine through the conserved F or W. D genes are given only for firm matches.

v_gene | d_gene | CDR3aa
TRBV7-9 | TRBD1 | CASSQRGRMNYGYTF
TRBV4-1 | . | CASSQDYNRNEKLFF
TRBV6-5 | . | CASRAPGVNNQPQHF
TRBV2 | TRBD1 | CASSPQGAGNQPQHF
TRBV6-5 | TRBD2 | CASRRLAGEETQYF
TRBV4-3 | . | CASSQDYPGYGEKLFF
TRBV5-1 | . | CASRGREGPNTEAFF
TRBV3-1/TRBV3-2 | . | CASSWRASRAGYTF
TRBV19 | . | CASSPHRDKADNEKLFF
TRBV5-1 | TRBD1 | CASSPDRDYEQYF
TRBV6-5 | TRBD2 | CASSPAGGGETQYF
TRBV5-1 | . | CASSSQGGNTEAFF
TRBV5-1 | . | CASSLAGHYQETQYF
TRBV28 | . | CASSLGLPATNEKLFF
TRBV5-1 | . | CASSLEGSTNTIYF
TRBV12-3/TRBV12-4 | . | CASTGSNTGELFF
TRBV9 | . | CASSPTGHSNQPQHF
TRBV7-6 | TRBD1 | CASSSGQGLEKLFF
TRBV6-2/TRBV6-3 | TRBD1 | CASSYSTGLNTEAFF
TRBV7-2 | . | CASSPDTGQFF
TRBV11-2 | . | CASSVGRNTIYF
TRBV19 | TRBD1 | CASRTGNTEAFF
TRBV30 | TRBD2 | CAWSVGTRGYNEQFF
TRBV5-1 | TRBD1 | CASSLQGGSSYEQYF
TRBV6-1 | . | CASSENRAANEKLFF
TRBV4-2 | TRBD2 | CASSQDLSGGNTDTQYF
TRBV7-2 | TRBD2 | CASELAGGSYNEQFF
TRBV18 | TRBD2 | CASSPFGLAGGDEQFF
TRBV19 | . | CASSTLSSYNEQFF
TRBV28 | . | CASSLRLNTEAFF
TRBV5-6 | . | CASSLGGRGSEQYF
TRBV7-3 | . | CASSLTPPTVAGANVLTF
TRBV12-5 | TRBD2 | CASGLGTSGLADTQYF
TRBV3-1/TRBV3-2 | . | CASSQRRGVTIYF
TRBV6-4 | . | CAIPQTGSEAFF
TRBV30 | . | CAWSVQVSVQNGYTF
TRBV7-9 | TRBD2 | CASSLYATSGAGDTQYF
TRBV5-1 | . | CASTQGTANYGYTF
TRBV19 | TRBD1 | CASSTNRGNKPQHF
TRBV11-2 | . | CASSLVFAVGSGTEAFF
TRBV18 | . | CASSPLIRGVVSGNTIYF
TRBV19 | TRBD1 | CATLPSQGMNTEAFF